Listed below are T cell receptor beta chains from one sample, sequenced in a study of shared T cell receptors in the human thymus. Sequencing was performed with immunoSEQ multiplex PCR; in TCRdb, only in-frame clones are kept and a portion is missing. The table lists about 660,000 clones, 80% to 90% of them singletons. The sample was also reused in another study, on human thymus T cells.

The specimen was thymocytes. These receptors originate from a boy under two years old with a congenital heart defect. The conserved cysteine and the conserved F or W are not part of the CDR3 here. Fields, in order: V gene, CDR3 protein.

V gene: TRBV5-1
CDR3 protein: ASRWDRD

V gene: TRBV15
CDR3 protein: ATSRKQGAKNIQY

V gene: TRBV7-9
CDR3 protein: ASSSSGGAPETQY

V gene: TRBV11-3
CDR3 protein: ASSSQDRGKNYGYT

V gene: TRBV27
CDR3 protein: ASSLSRGSGGAWDEQF

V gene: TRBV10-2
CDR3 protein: ASSVTSVNTEAF

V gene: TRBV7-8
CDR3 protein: ASSPLFGQGPLEQY

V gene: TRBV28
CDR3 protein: ASPGTSGGASYEQY

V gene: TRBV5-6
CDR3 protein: ASSSGTIFNEQF

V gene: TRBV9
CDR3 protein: ASSVEAGTTVRDPFKETQY

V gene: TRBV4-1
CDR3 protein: ASSQGGTMSDTEAF

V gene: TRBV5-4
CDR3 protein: ASSSPTGWGGELF

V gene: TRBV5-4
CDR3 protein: ASRDRDRGDYGYT

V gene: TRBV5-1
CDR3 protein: ASSAGAGANVLT

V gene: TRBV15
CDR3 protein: ATSRGPGTPHMNTEAF

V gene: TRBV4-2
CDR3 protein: ASSLLVGEDQPQH

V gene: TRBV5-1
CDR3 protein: ASSLGDSSTDTQY

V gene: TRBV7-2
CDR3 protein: ASSLIAGVTDTQY

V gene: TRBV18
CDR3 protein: ASSPGQTKETQY

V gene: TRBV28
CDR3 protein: ASRDRGASYEQY

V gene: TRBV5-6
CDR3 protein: ASSLVFAGEKSSTDTQY

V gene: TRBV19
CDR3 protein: ASKNEWEKNNEQF

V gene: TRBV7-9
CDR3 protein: ASSLEGTMRRRTYNEQF

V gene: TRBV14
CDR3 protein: ASSQRYDAGGSYNEQF